This T cell receptor beta chain was obtained from a study of blood T cell repertoires in COVID-19. The wider study: Sources were T cells, B-cell-depleted T cells, or PBMCs; the material itself was cDNA or gDNA.

In the original workflow: Estimates of nucleated cell counts were drawn from the amplification of reference gene primers. The repertoire was sequenced with immunoSEQ multiplex PCR; TCRdb's copy has only in-frame clones and lacks some. V and J calls plus clone size are reproduced from that table; the DNA served to infer D and trimming. The table records more than 50,000 clones, roughly 77% of them present only once. V dropped 5 bases and J dropped 6 bases, with 8 bases sitting between them. The CDR3 consists of 12 residues. The germline V gene has CDR1 SGHRS and CDR2 YFSETQ. J is TRBJ2-2 and V is TRBV5-1, with D maybe TRBD2 (6 bases). This TCR was sampled from a human donor in a cohort sampled during active COVID-19. Sequencing input: peripheral blood. The CDR3 spells CASRWEAGELFF. In nucleotides, the CDR3 is TGCGCCAGCAGATGGGAGGCCGGGGAGCTGTTTTTT.